This T cell receptor (beta chain) was recovered during a study of OX40 agonist ivuxolimab in advanced cancers. General study results and limits: Low normalized T-cell clonal expansion was also seen in some nonresponders.

Trimming left V 0 bases short and J 16 bases short, with 13 bases between. CDR3 length: 12 amino acids. Germline loops: CDR1 SGHKS, CDR2 YYEKEE (reference sequence). Produced via immunoSEQ multiplex PCR; TCRdb's table is partial and in-frame only. The sample lists around 45,000 clones, roughly nine tenths occurring once. A remark on this clone: The antigen is unknown.

This material consisted of CD4+ or CD8+ T cells sorted from blood, taken in a trial of the OX40 agonist ivuxolimab. The clonotype comes from an adult with an advanced solid tumor such as melanoma, head and neck, liver or kidney cancer. This chain joins TRBV5-5 and TRBJ2-2; D is possibly TRBD2 (5 bases). CDR3 in DNA: TGTGCCAGCAGCTTGGTTCCGCCGGAGGCGTTTTTT. Translating it yields CASSLVPPEAFF.